This entry lists 24 T cell receptor beta chains sequenced from one sample in a study of CD8+ T cells in alopecia areata (dated by TCRdb to about 2018). Read against the paper, the sample's time point label means: 4 weeks on oral tofacitinib. The intended sense of this specimen's treatment or condition label: oral pan-JAK inhibitor, 5-10 mg twice daily. Library preparation employed the immunoSEQ multiplex PCR assay. To provide template for TCR sequencing, every sample had RNA extracted and reverse transcribed into cDNA. This is the immuneACCESS table as TCRdb keeps it, with only in-frame sequences that have V and J called. A part of the clones is gone; compared with another copy, unresolved V genes explain less than half, and the rest is unexplained. Counted in this sample were under 150,000 clones; roughly 57% of them appeared once. Of the sample, around 5.4% falls within the top ten clones. Sequenced material: CD4+ T cells sorted from blood, taken at week 4, from a patient treated with tofacitinib. Every receptor here comes from a human donor with alopecia areata.

The gene calls are TRBV7-8 and TRBJ2-3; D is perhaps TRBD1 (6 bases). Trimming removed 5 bases at V and 6 bases at J, with 12 bases between. Germline assignment: CDR1 SGHVS and CDR2 FQNEAQ. CDR3 length: 13 residues. The CDR3 bases are TGTGCCAGCAGCCAAAGCAGGGGCGATACGCAGTATTTT. Residues: CASSQSRGDTQYF.

The chain combines TRBV29-1 with TRBJ1-5; the D gene is possibly TRBD1 (6 bases). The germline V gene has CDR1 SQVTM and CDR2 ANQGSEA. This CDR3 region has 14 residues. Trimming removed 6 bases at V and 0 bases at J, with 12 bases between. The CDR3 loop reads CSVSGASSNQPQHF. Written as DNA, the CDR3 is TGCAGCGTCTCAGGGGCGTCTAGCAATCAGCCCCAGCATTTT.

The V and J genes are TRBV29-1 and TRBJ1-3, with 7 bases lining up with TRBD1. V shed 3 bases, J shed 4 bases, and the junction held 3 bases outside the gene matches. The germline V gene has CDR1 SQVTM and CDR2 ANQGSEA. The CDR3 runs 13 residues. CDR3 in amino acids: CSVERGPGNTIYF. The CDR3 DNA reads TGCAGCGTTGAGAGGGGGCCCGGAAACACCATATATTTT.

This chain uses TRBV20-1 with TRBJ2-5; D not certain. Trimming left V 6 bases short and J 4 bases short, with 6 bases between. This CDR3 contains 10 residues. Germline assignment: CDR1 DFQATT and CDR2 SNEGSKA (reference sequence). CDR3 protein: CSARLETQYF. The CDR3 DNA sequence: TGCAGTGCCAGGCTAGAGACCCAGTACTTC.

To note about this clone: The same CDR3 is also encoded by other DNA sequences in this sample. The V call is TRBV5-1, the J call TRBJ2-5; 7 positions agree with TRBD1. This CDR3 has 13 amino acids. V trimming: 4 bases; J trimming: 3 bases; junction bases outside the gene matches: 3. Germline V gene sequence: CDR1 SGHRS, CDR2 YFSETQ. CDR3 sequence: CASSVDREETQYF. In DNA form, the CDR3 reads TGCGCCAGCAGCGTAGACAGGGAAGAGACCCAGTACTTC.

The sample holds a few counts of this clone. V is TRBV7-9 and J is TRBJ2-1, with 12 bases identical to TRBD1. CDR1 and CDR2 from the germline V gene are SEHNR and FQNEAQ (reference sequence). The CDR3 loop spans 15 amino acids. Trimming removed 5 bases from V and 8 bases from J; junction bases left unmatched: 7. CDR3 coding DNA: TGTGCCAGCAGCGCACCGGGACAGGGGGCGGATGAGCAGTTCTTC. Protein: CASSAPGQGADEQFF.

The CDR3 loop reads CASSSLRTDTQYF. CDR3 DNA sequence: TGTGCCAGCAGCTCACTGCGCACAGATACGCAGTATTTT. The V call is TRBV2, the J call TRBJ2-3, with D hard to call. The germline CDR1 and CDR2 sequences are SNHLY and FYNNEI. The CDR3 length is 13 residues. Trimming removed 6 bases at V and 1 base at J, with 8 bases between.

In nucleotides, the CDR3 is TGTGCCTGGACCAAACTAGCGGGAGTTCGCACCGGGGAGCTGTTTTTT. The encoded protein is CAWTKLAGVRTGELFF. The chain has TRBV30 and TRBJ2-2, with 11 nucleotides matching TRBD2. Trimming took 4 bases from V and 4 from J; bases not matched to a gene: 8. The CDR3 is 16 residues long. The germline CDR1 and CDR2 sequences are GTSNPN and SVGIG (reference sequence).

This clone was detected only a few times. The chain combines TRBV6-5 with TRBJ2-5; 8 nucleotides match TRBD1. Germline values: CDR1 MNHEY, CDR2 SVGAGI. The CDR3 covers 13 residues. V shed 6 bases, J shed 9 bases, and the junction held 9 bases outside the gene matches. For the CDR3, the DNA is TGTGCCAGCAGCGGTGGACAGGGAAGGGCCCAGTACTTC. Its translation is CASSGGQGRAQYF.

This chain uses TRBV29-1 with TRBJ2-5; 9 positions agree with TRBD1. The junction had 7 bases not matched to a gene; V was cut back by 6 bases and J by 5 bases. This CDR3 contains 13 residues. CDR1 and CDR2 from the germline V gene are SQVTM and ANQGSEA. Here the CDR3 reads CSVATGGGETQYF. In nucleotides, the CDR3 is TGCAGCGTAGCAACAGGGGGCGGGGAGACCCAGTACTTC.

V gene TRBV19 combines with J gene TRBJ2-7; D may correspond to TRBD1 or TRBD2 (5 bases each). The CDR3 runs to 12 residues. Germline V gene sequence: CDR1 LNHDA, CDR2 SQIVND (reference sequence). Deletions cut 10 bases from V and 2 bases from J, with 12 bases between. CDR3 DNA sequence: TGTGCCACAGGGACCCCGACCTACGAGCAGTACTTC. The encoded protein is CATGTPTYEQYF. The entire variable domain, with the rest obtained from reference TRBV19 and TRBJ2-7, is as follows: DGGITQSPKYLFRKEGQNVTLSCEQNLNHDAMYWYRQDPGQGLRLIYYSQIVNDFQKGDIAEGYSVSREKKESFPLTVTSAQKNPTAFYLCATGTPTYEQYFGPGTRLTVT.

This clone was observed a few times. The chain employs TRBV5-4 and TRBJ2-3; possible D gene TRBD1, 6 bases. Deletions cut 8 bases from V and 4 bases from J, with 20 bases between. The CDR3 sequence is 15 residues long. The germline V gene has CDR1 SGHNT and CDR2 YYREEE (reference sequence). The CDR3 reads CASQQKRQGPDTQYF. In nucleotides, the CDR3 is TGTGCCAGTCAACAAAAGAGGCAGGGGCCAGATACGCAGTATTTT. Full variable domain (remainder filled in from reference TRBV5-4 and TRBJ2-3): ETGVTQSPTHLIKTRGQQVTLRCSSQSGHNTVSWYQQALGQGPQFIFQYYREEENGRGNFPPRFSGLQFPNYSSELNVNALELDDSALYLCASQQKRQGPDTQYFGPGTRLTVL.

This clone was recorded once. The V call is TRBV7-2, the J call TRBJ2-3; D gene unclear. CDR3 length: 13 residues. Trimming shortened V by 3 bases and J by 4 bases, and 8 bases separated the two germline ends. Germline loops: CDR1 SGHTA, CDR2 FQGNSA. This CDR3 reads CASSLFGADTQYF. The CDR3 nucleotides read TGTGCCAGCAGCTTGTTTGGCGCAGATACGCAGTATTTT.

V is TRBV2 and J is TRBJ1-2; 9 bases line up with TRBD1. Germline V gives CDR1 SNHLY, CDR2 FYNNEI. This CDR3 is 13 amino acids long. Germline trimming cut 11 bases from V and 3 bases from J; bases unmatched to any gene: 7. CDR3 nucleotides: TGTGCCGGGGGACAGGGAACCGACTATGGCTACACCTTC. It translates to CAGGQGTDYGYTF.

The V and J genes are TRBV29-1 and TRBJ2-1; TRBD2 matches at 11 bases. Germline values: CDR1 SQVTM, CDR2 ANQGSEA. The CDR3 runs 13 residues. Trimming at V came to 6 bases and at J to 7 bases, leaving 5 bases not matched to a gene. The CDR3 region is CSVTSGGGNEQFF. CDR3 coding DNA: TGCAGCGTCACTAGCGGGGGAGGGAATGAGCAGTTCTTC.

The chain combines TRBV29-1 with TRBJ2-3, with D possibly being TRBD2 (5 bases). The germline V gene has CDR1 SQVTM and CDR2 ANQGSEA. Between the trimmed V and J ends, which lost 4 bases and 4 bases, there was a span of 12 bases. The CDR3 length is 13 residues. The CDR3 DNA follows: TGCAGCGTTGGTGGAGGACCGGCAGATACGCAGTATTTT. Translated: CSVGGGPADTQYF.

The V gene is TRBV5-6, the J gene TRBJ2-1; tentatively, D is TRBD1 (5 bases). Germline loops: CDR1 SGHDT, CDR2 YYEEEE. V shed 1 base and J shed 2 bases, with 7 bases lying between them. This CDR3 spans 14 amino acids. The CDR3 nucleotides read TGTGCCAGCAGCTTGACAGGAACCTACAATGAGCAGTTCTTC. Translated, it gives CASSLTGTYNEQFF. Complete variable domain (other parts from reference TRBV5-6 and TRBJ2-1): DAGVTQSPTHLIKTRGQQVTLRCSPKSGHDTVSWYQQALGQGPQFIFQYYEEEERQRGNFPDRFSGHQFPNYSSELNVNALLLGDSALYLCASSLTGTYNEQFFGPGTRLTVL.

V gene TRBV5-1 combines with J gene TRBJ2-7; the match to TRBD2 covers 8 bases. Germline assignment: CDR1 SGHRS and CDR2 YFSETQ. With V trimmed by 5 bases and J by 3 bases, 7 bases remained unmatched. The CDR3 length is 14 residues. The CDR3 protein is CASSYLAGSYEQYF. The CDR3, as DNA: TGCGCCAGCAGTTACCTAGCGGGTAGCTACGAGCAGTACTTC.

The CDR3, as DNA: TGCGCCAGCAGCCAGTGGACGAGTTCGGCCAACGTCCTGACTTTC. Translation gives CASSQWTSSANVLTF. V is TRBV4-3 and J is TRBJ2-6; D unclear. CDR3 length: 15 residues. Trimming took off 3 bases at V and 6 bases at J, with 12 bases between the two ends. Looked up from germline, CDR1 is LGHNA and CDR2 is YSLEER.

The V and J genes are TRBV19 and TRBJ1-1; D not resolved. The ends were cut back, 7 bases at V and 0 bases at J, with 15 bases in the middle. Per germline, CDR1 LNHDA and CDR2 SQIVND (reference sequence). The CDR3 runs 15 residues. CDR3 sequence (DNA): TGTGCCAGTACCACTTTGGCAGGAGTGAACACTGAAGCTTTCTTT. This codes for CASTTLAGVNTEAFF.

This chain links TRBV29-1 with TRBJ1-4; 7 nucleotides line up with TRBD1. Germline loops: CDR1 SQVTM, CDR2 ANQGSEA. CDR3 size: 12 residues. After removal of 4 bases from V and 8 bases from J, the junction contained 4 bases not matched to a gene. The CDR3 nucleotides are TGCAGCGTTGCGCCGGACAGGGAAAAACTGTTTTTT. Encoded protein: CSVAPDREKLFF.

For the CDR3, the DNA is TGCAGCGTCCGAACCCGGGGGGCAAACGAGCAGTACTTC. As protein: CSVRTRGANEQYF. V is TRBV29-1 and J is TRBJ2-7; perhaps TRBD2 as D (7 bases). CDR1 is SQVTM and CDR2 is ANQGSEA in the germline V gene. CDR3 length equals 13 residues. V was shortened by 6 bases and J by 5 bases, with 17 bases between the two germline ends.

The chain employs TRBV30 and TRBJ2-7; D may be TRBD2 (6 bases). The germline V gene has CDR1 GTSNPN and CDR2 SVGIG (reference sequence). The CDR3 runs 13 residues. V lost 6 bases and J 4 bases, leaving 16 bases between the germline ends. The CDR3 DNA follows: TGTGCCTGCCCTGGAGTGGGGGGTTACGAGCAGTACTTC. The encoded protein is CACPGVGGYEQYF.

There are a few counts of this clone. The chain combines TRBV28 with TRBJ2-5; D tentatively fits TRBD1 or TRBD2 (5 bases each). The CDR3 is 14 residues long. The germline V gene has CDR1 MDHEN and CDR2 SYDVKM. V dropped 7 bases and J dropped 5 bases, with 17 bases sitting between them. The CDR3 sequence is CASNVDRGVETQYF. The CDR3 DNA reads as TGTGCCAGCAACGTCGATAGAGGGGTGGAGACCCAGTACTTC.